The entry that follows covers one T cell receptor beta chain sequence. In the authors' methods: Estimates of nucleated cell counts were drawn from the amplification of reference gene primers. Libraries were prepared by immunoSEQ multiplex PCR; TCRdb keeps only in-frame clonotypes and omits some of them. V and J calls and clone size come straight from that table; D and trimming were deduced from the DNA. The sample has some 51,000 clones, approximately 90% seen once. Losses at the gene ends were 4 bases for V and 6 bases for J; bases not matched to a gene: 10. The length of the CDR3 is 16 residues. Germline CDR1 and CDR2: KGHDR and SFDVKD. The data were taken from a study of blood T cell repertoires in COVID-19.

The sample consisted of peripheral blood. The J gene is TRBJ2-3, the V gene TRBV24-1, with 9 bases fitting TRBD2. The TCR comes from a man between 35 and 55 years old with acute or convalescent COVID-19. The CDR3 DNA sequence: TGTGCCACCAGTGACCCGGGCGGGAGGGCTAGGGATACGCAGTATTTT. This translates into CATSDPGGRARDTQYF.